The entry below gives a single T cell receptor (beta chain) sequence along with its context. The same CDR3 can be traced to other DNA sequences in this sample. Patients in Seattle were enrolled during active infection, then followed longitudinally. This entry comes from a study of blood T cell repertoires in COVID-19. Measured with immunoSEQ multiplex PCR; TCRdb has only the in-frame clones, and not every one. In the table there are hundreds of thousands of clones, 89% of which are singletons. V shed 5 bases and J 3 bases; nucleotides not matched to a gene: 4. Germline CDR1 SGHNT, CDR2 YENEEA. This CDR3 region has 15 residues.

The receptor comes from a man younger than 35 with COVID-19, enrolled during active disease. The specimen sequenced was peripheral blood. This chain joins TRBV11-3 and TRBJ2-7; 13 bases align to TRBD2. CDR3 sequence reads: CASSPRTSGSYEQYF. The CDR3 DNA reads TGTGCCAGCAGCCCACGGACTAGCGGGAGCTACGAGCAGTACTTC.